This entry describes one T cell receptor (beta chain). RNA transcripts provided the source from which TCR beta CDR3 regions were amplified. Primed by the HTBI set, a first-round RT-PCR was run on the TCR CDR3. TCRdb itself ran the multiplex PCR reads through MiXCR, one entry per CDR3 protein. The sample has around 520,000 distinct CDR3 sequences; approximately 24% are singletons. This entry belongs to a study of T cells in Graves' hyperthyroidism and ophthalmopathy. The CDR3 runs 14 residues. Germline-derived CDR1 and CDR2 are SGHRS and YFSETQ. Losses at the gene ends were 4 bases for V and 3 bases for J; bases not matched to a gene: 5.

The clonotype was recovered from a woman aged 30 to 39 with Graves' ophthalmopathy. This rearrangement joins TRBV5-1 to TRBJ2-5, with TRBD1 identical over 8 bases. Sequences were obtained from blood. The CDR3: CASSGQGVEETQYF. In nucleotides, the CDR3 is TGCGCCAGCAGCGGACAGGGTGTCGAAGAGACCCAGTACTTC.